The clone carrying this T cell receptor beta chain was seen a handful of times. The CDR3 contains 14 residues. The germline V gene encodes CDR1 MRHNA and CDR2 SNTAGT. V gave up 2 bases and J gave up 7 bases; unmatched junction bases: 7. The entry originates in a study of blood T cell repertoires in COVID-19. Profiling relied on immunoSEQ multiplex PCR, and the TCRdb table lists in-frame clones only, not all of them. The sample shows around 200,000 clones, around 84% of them seen only once. The receptor was isolated from a woman aged 80 or over with acute or convalescent COVID-19. Sequenced material: peripheral blood. The chain joins TRBV6-4 to TRBJ1-2; 7 nucleotides align to TRBD1. As DNA, the CDR3 is TGTGCCAGCAGTGACGTGGGCAGGGGGATTGGCTACACCTTC. Its translation is CASSDVGRGIGYTF.